The T cell receptor beta chain under discussion was sequenced for a study of post-analysis software for immune sequencing data. Germline values: CDR1 SGHTA, CDR2 FQGTGA. There are 13 residues in the CDR3. Trimming at V came to 5 bases and at J to 7 bases, leaving 3 bases not matched to a gene. Study conclusions and caveats: Patients had higher frequencies than controls of a handful of TRBV segments, including TRBV5-6, TRBV5-1 and TRBV20-1.

TCR beta cDNA libraries had unique molecular identifiers. TCRdb re-called the PCR reads with MiXCR, one entry per CDR3 protein. The data hold 150,000 to 200,000 distinct CDR3 sequences, with around 28% observed a single time. This clonotype was seen a handful of times. Its antigen is unidentified. V and J are TRBV7-3 and TRBJ2-7; 12 bases align to TRBD2. The sequencing sample was made of blood. This clonotype was obtained from a girl between 5 and 17 years old with multiple sclerosis. CDR3 sequence reads: CASSLGLAGEQYF. The CDR3 nucleotides read TGTGCCAGCAGCCTTGGACTAGCGGGAGAGCAGTACTTC.